The 32 T cell receptor beta chains below all came from one sample that was sequenced in a study of blood T cell repertoires in COVID-19. Libraries were prepared by immunoSEQ multiplex PCR; TCRdb keeps only in-frame clonotypes and omits some of them. The sample lists around 26,000 clones, about nine tenths occurring once. The specimen was peripheral blood. Receptors were obtained from a human donor in a cohort sampled during active COVID-19.

This clone came up once. V is TRBV18 and J is TRBJ2-3, with TRBD1 identical over 7 bases. This CDR3 contains 24 residues. V shed 3 bases, J shed 0 bases, and the junction held 30 bases outside the gene matches. CDR1 and CDR2 from the germline V gene are KGHSH and LQKENI. For the CDR3, the DNA is TGTGCCAGCTCACCCGCGAAAGATATCAGACAGGGTTTTGGGTTCCACGATAGCACAGATACGCAGTATTTT. It yields the protein CASSPAKDIRQGFGFHDSTDTQYF.

This chain joins TRBV5-4 and TRBJ1-1, with D tentatively TRBD1 (6 bases). V lost 0 bases to trimming and J lost 0 bases, with 15 bases between them. CDR1 and CDR2 (germline): SGHNT, YYREEE (reference sequence). This CDR3 spans 17 amino acids. The CDR3 DNA sequence: TGTGCCAGCAGCTTGGCCGGCCAGGGGAGGGTGAACACTGAAGCTTTCTTT. Translation: CASSLAGQGRVNTEAFF.

The J gene is TRBJ1-6, the V gene TRBV10-1, with 7 bases fitting TRBD1. V lost 3 bases to trimming and J lost 7 bases; unmatched junction nucleotides: 9. The CDR3 consists of 16 residues. Per germline, CDR1 WNHNN and CDR2 SYGVQD (reference sequence). The CDR3 DNA follows: TGCGCCAGCAGTGACCCCAGACAGGGTCAAAATTCACCCCTCCACTTT. As protein: CASSDPRQGQNSPLHF.

In this sample, this clone is medium-sized. The rearrangement uses TRBV5-1 and TRBJ1-6; 7 bases are shared with TRBD1. Germline loops: CDR1 SGHRS, CDR2 YFSETQ. Trimming took 4 bases from V and 5 from J; bases not matched to a gene: 12. The CDR3 is 17 amino acids. The CDR3 is CASSPLDRPGNNSPLHF. The CDR3 DNA reads TGCGCCAGCAGCCCCTTGGACAGGCCAGGGAATAATTCACCCCTCCACTTT.

The J gene is TRBJ1-5, the V gene TRBV19; 8 bases are a match to TRBD1. From germline, CDR1 is LNHDA and CDR2 SQIVND (reference sequence). J was trimmed by 4 bases and V by 8 bases; bases with no gene match: 4. The CDR3 extends over 13 amino acids. CDR3 in amino acids: CASGRQGNQPQHF. The CDR3, as DNA: TGTGCCAGTGGAAGACAGGGGAATCAGCCCCAGCATTTT.

The V call is TRBV9, the J call TRBJ1-4; D unclear. The CDR3 totals 15 residues. Germline V gene sequence: CDR1 SGDLS, CDR2 YYNGEE. Trimming stripped 0 bases from V and 0 bases from J, with 6 bases between. The CDR3 loop reads CASSVGPATNEKLFF. The CDR3 DNA reads TGTGCCAGCAGCGTAGGGCCAGCAACTAATGAAAAACTGTTTTTT. The full variable domain, in which reference TRBV9 and TRBJ1-4 provide the parts outside the CDR3, is DSGVTQTPKHLITATGQRVTLRCSPRSGDLSVYWYQQSLDQGLQFLIQYYNGEERAKGNILERFSAQQFPDLHSELNLSSLELGDSALYFCASSVGPATNEKLFFGSGTQLSVL.

V is TRBV18 and J is TRBJ1-4; 11 nucleotides line up with TRBD1. Germline trimming cut 3 bases from V and 13 bases from J; bases unmatched to any gene: 7. The CDR3 has 14 residues. The germline gives CDR1 KGHSH, CDR2 LQKENI. CDR3 in amino acids: CASSPLGQGALLFF. Written as DNA, the CDR3 is TGTGCCAGCTCACCGCTAGGACAGGGGGCGTTACTGTTTTTT.

The gene calls are TRBV6-2 or TRBV6-3 and TRBJ1-6; TRBD1 matches at 12 bases. The J segment lost 10 bases and the V segment lost 2 bases, leaving 3 bases of the junction unmatched. The germline gives CDR1 MNHEY, CDR2 SVGEGT. This CDR3 has 15 amino acids. CDR3 DNA sequence: TGTGCCAGCAGTTACGGGGACAGGGGGCTCTCACCCCTCCACTTT. Translating it yields CASSYGDRGLSPLHF.

The chain is built from TRBV6-5 and TRBJ1-1, with a possible D match to TRBD1 (6 bases). The CDR3 runs to 12 residues. The germline CDR1 and CDR2 sequences are MNHEY and SVGAGI. V lost 5 bases to trimming and J lost 11 bases, with 15 bases between them. CDR3 residues: CASSNAGTGAFF. Here the CDR3 DNA reads TGTGCCAGCAGTAACGCGGGTACAGGGGCTTTCTTT.

The chain combines TRBV28 with TRBJ1-5; TRBD1 aligns across 7 bases. The J segment lost 1 base and the V segment lost 6 bases, leaving 6 bases of the junction unmatched. CDR3 length: 15 amino acids. Per the germline V gene, CDR1 is MDHEN and CDR2 is SYDVKM. CDR3 bases: TGTGCCAGCAGAACAGGGGCAGGGAGCAATCAGCCCCAGCATTTT. Its protein product is CASRTGAGSNQPQHF.

The chain carries TRBV3-1 (or the pseudogene TRBV3-2) and TRBJ2-5; TRBD2 aligns across 14 bases. This CDR3 region has 16 residues. Per germline, CDR1 LGHDT and CDR2 YNNKEL (reference sequence). With 5 bases clipped from V and 2 bases from J, the junction kept 4 bases outside the gene matches. This chain's CDR3 is CASSSRLAGGQETQYF. The CDR3 DNA reads TGTGCCAGCAGCTCACGACTAGCGGGGGGGCAAGAGACCCAGTACTTC.

This chain connects TRBV5-1 to TRBJ2-1; 7 nucleotides align to TRBD1. This CDR3 is 14 amino acids long. Germline lookup yields CDR1 SGHRS and CDR2 YFSETQ. J lost 5 bases, V lost 3 bases, and 5 bases had no gene match. CDR3 sequence (DNA): TGCGCCAGCAGCTGGACAGGAGGTAACAATGAGCAGTTCTTC. The encoded protein is CASSWTGGNNEQFF. The full variable domain, rest sourced from reference TRBV5-1 and TRBJ2-1, is KAGVTQTPRYLIKTRGQQVTLSCSPISGHRSVSWYQQTPGQGLQFLFEYFSETQRNKGNFPGRFSGRQFSNSRSEMNVSTLELGDSALYLCASSWTGGNNEQFFGPGTRLTVL.

The V call is TRBV3-1 (or the pseudogene TRBV3-2), the J call TRBJ2-5; 9 bases match TRBD2. J was trimmed by 7 bases and V by 4 bases; bases with no gene match: 13. CDR3 length: 16 amino acids. Germline V gene lookup returns CDR1 LGHDT and CDR2 YNNKEL (reference sequence). This CDR3 is CASSLQLTSGGGTQYF. The CDR3, as DNA: TGTGCCAGCAGCCTTCAACTGACTAGCGGAGGGGGGACCCAGTACTTC.

The chain is built from TRBV6-5 and TRBJ2-7; TRBD2 might be the D (5 bases). This CDR3 has 12 residues. V was trimmed by 11 bases and J by 4 bases, leaving 15 bases between them. Germline CDR1 MNHEY, CDR2 SVGAGI. The CDR3 is CAAGPAVYEQYF. CDR3 nucleotides: TGTGCCGCAGGTCCAGCGGTATACGAGCAGTACTTC.

V gene TRBV2 combines with J gene TRBJ2-3; weak D call: TRBD2 (5 bases). The V and J ends lost 4 bases and 4 bases respectively, with 15 bases between them. The CDR3 sequence is 15 residues long. CDR1 and CDR2 from the germline V gene are SNHLY and FYNNEI. CDR3 amino acids: CASSGGFYGADTQYF. CDR3 in DNA: TGTGCCAGCAGTGGAGGTTTTTACGGGGCAGATACGCAGTATTTT.

CDR3 DNA sequence: TGTGCCAGCAGCTCCTTTGGGGAGGCGGGAGAGACCCAGTACTTC. Protein product: CASSSFGEAGETQYF. This chain links TRBV7-2 with TRBJ2-5, with D possibly matching TRBD2 (6 bases). CDR1 SGHTA and CDR2 FQGNSA come from the germline V gene. The CDR3 has 15 residues. The V gene lost 4 bases and the J gene lost 4 bases, with 16 bases spanning the gap.

This rearrangement joins TRBV19 to TRBJ1-3; D ambiguous. The CDR3 spans 14 residues. V lost 4 bases and J 0 bases, leaving 7 bases between the germline ends. Germline CDR1 reads LNHDA; CDR2 reads SQIVND (reference sequence). For the CDR3, the DNA is TGTGCCAGTAGTAGCGGCGGCTCTGGAAACACCATATATTTT. As protein: CASSSGGSGNTIYF.

This clone came up a few times. This chain joins TRBV3-1 (or the pseudogene TRBV3-2) and TRBJ1-1; D possibly corresponds to TRBD1 (5 bases). Germline loops: CDR1 LGHDT, CDR2 YNNKEL (reference sequence). This CDR3 has 12 residues. V was clipped by 1 base and J by 6 bases, with 6 bases between them. CDR3 residues: CASSQGTPEAFF. The CDR3 nucleotides are TGTGCCAGCAGCCAAGGGACACCTGAAGCTTTCTTT.

V gene TRBV5-1 combines with J gene TRBJ2-3, with D unresolved. Germline lookup yields CDR1 SGHRS and CDR2 YFSETQ. The CDR3 spans 14 residues. With 0 bases removed from V and 0 bases from J, the gap between germline ends came to 5 bases. The CDR3: CASSLAYSTDTQYF. The DNA for the CDR3 is TGCGCCAGCAGCTTGGCCTACAGCACAGATACGCAGTATTTT.

The V call is TRBV9, the J call TRBJ2-7; 7 nucleotides align to TRBD1. The CDR3 runs 16 residues. Unmatched junction bases numbered 9, after V lost 0 bases and J lost 3 bases. Germline assignment: CDR1 SGDLS and CDR2 YYNGEE. For the CDR3, the DNA is TGTGCCAGCAGCGTAGCTACAAAGGGGGCAAACTACGAGCAGTACTTC. This codes for CASSVATKGANYEQYF.

This clone was counted once. This chain connects TRBV18 to TRBJ1-1, with TRBD1 matching 7 bases. V shed 8 bases, J shed 5 bases, and the junction held 11 bases outside the gene matches. This CDR3 is built from 14 residues. Germline V gene sequence: CDR1 KGHSH, CDR2 LQKENI. CDR3 bases: TGTGCCAGCGACTTGACCAACAGGGGTACTGAAGCTTTCTTT. Translation gives CASDLTNRGTEAFF. The full variable domain, in which reference TRBV18 and TRBJ1-1 provide the parts outside the CDR3, is NAGVMQNPRHLVRRRGQEARLRCSPMKGHSHVYWYRQLPEEGLKFMVYLQKENIIDESGMPKERFSAEFPKEGPSILRIQQVVRGDSAAYFCASDLTNRGTEAFFGQGTRLTVV.

The chain links TRBV2 to TRBJ2-6; D remains ambiguous. Trimming left V 5 bases short and J 0 bases short, with 8 bases between. Per the germline V gene, CDR1 is SNHLY and CDR2 is FYNNEI. CDR3 length: 15 amino acids. CDR3: CASSFGRSGANVLTF. CDR3 DNA: TGTGCCAGCAGTTTTGGCCGCTCTGGGGCCAACGTCCTGACTTTC.

The V call is TRBV6-5, the J call TRBJ2-7, with a tentative D call TRBD1 (6 bases). There are 12 residues in the CDR3. Trimming removed 7 bases at V and 2 bases at J, with 9 bases between. Germline V gene data show CDR1 as MNHEY and CDR2 as SVGAGI. CDR3: CASTGQTYEQYV. CDR3 DNA sequence: TGTGCCAGCACGGGACAAACCTACGAGCAGTACGTC.

CDR3 nucleotide sequence: TGCGCCAGCAGCCGGATGGTCAGCGAGTCCTACAATGAGCAGTTCTTC. This translates into CASSRMVSESYNEQFF. The chain has TRBV4-1 and TRBJ2-1; D is ambiguous. Trimming shortened V by 4 bases and J by 1 base, and 14 bases separated the two germline ends. The CDR3 runs 16 residues. Per germline, CDR1 MGHRA and CDR2 YSYEKL.

V gene TRBV21-1 combines with J gene TRBJ1-1; the table's TRBD1 call for D was not verified on the DNA. TRBV21-1 is noted as a pseudogene. This CDR3 is 14 amino acids long. The DNA of the CDR3 is TGTGCCAGTTCAGACAGGAATAGAGAAACTGAAGCTTTCTTT. Translation gives CASSDRNRETEAFF.

V usage is TRBV18 and J usage is TRBJ1-4, with D tentatively TRBD1 (5 bases). CDR1 and CDR2 (germline): KGHSH, LQKENI. The CDR3 extends over 15 amino acids. Trimming cost V 5 bases and J 7 bases, with 17 bases left between them. The CDR3, as DNA: TGTGCCAGCTCATCGGGACTTCCGGCGGGTGAAAAACTGTTTTTT. Translating gives CASSSGLPAGEKLFF.

CDR3 nucleotide sequence: TGTGCCAGCAGCCCGGGACACTCCACAGATACGCAGTATTTT. Translated, it gives CASSPGHSTDTQYF. The V and J genes are TRBV7-3 and TRBJ2-3, with D possibly TRBD1 on 6 matching bases. This CDR3 is built from 14 residues. Germline values: CDR1 SGHTA, CDR2 FQGTGA. With 5 bases removed from V and 2 bases from J, the gap between germline ends came to 11 bases.

The chain links TRBV12-3 or TRBV12-4 to TRBJ2-2; D gene uncertain. The CDR3 spans 13 residues. Between the trimmed V and J ends, which lost 6 bases and 11 bases, there was a span of 16 bases. The CDR3 DNA reads TGTGCCAGCAGCTTTGAGTCCCGGTCCGAGCTGTTTTTT. Encoded protein: CASSFESRSELFF.

This chain joins TRBV19 and TRBJ2-5, with 7 bases aligning to TRBD1. This CDR3 is 16 amino acids long. Germline CDR1 is LNHDA and CDR2 is SQIVND (reference sequence). V trimming: 4 bases; J trimming: 5 bases; junction bases outside the gene matches: 13. The CDR3 here is CASSTRGGLKGETQYF. The CDR3 coding sequence is TGTGCCAGTAGTACGAGAGGGGGCCTCAAAGGCGAGACCCAGTACTTC.

DNA of the CDR3: TGTGCCAGCAGTAGGAAGGGGAGGAGCACTGAAGCTTTCTTT. Protein sequence: CASSRKGRSTEAFF. The rearrangement uses TRBV27 and TRBJ1-1; D possibly corresponds to TRBD1 (5 bases). Germline CDR1 and CDR2: MNHEY and SMNVEV (reference sequence). Trimming took off 5 bases at V and 4 bases at J, with 14 bases between the two ends. CDR3 length equals 14 residues.

V gene TRBV27 combines with J gene TRBJ2-3; weak D call: TRBD2 (7 bases). The V end was cut by 5 bases, the J end by 2 bases, with 14 bases between. The CDR3 runs 15 residues. Germline CDR1 and CDR2: MNHEY and SMNVEV (reference sequence). CDR3 protein: CASSPGAGVTDTQYF. CDR3 coding DNA: TGTGCCAGCAGTCCAGGGGCGGGGGTCACAGATACGCAGTATTTT.

This sequence joins TRBV6-1 and TRBJ2-7; the D gene is possibly TRBD1 (5 bases). Trimming removed 1 base at V and 2 bases at J, with 6 bases between. The CDR3 extends over 13 amino acids. CDR1 and CDR2 from the germline V gene are MNHNS and SASEGT. The CDR3 loop is CASSEEGTYEQYV. CDR3 in DNA: TGTGCCAGCAGTGAAGAGGGGACCTACGAGCAGTACGTC.